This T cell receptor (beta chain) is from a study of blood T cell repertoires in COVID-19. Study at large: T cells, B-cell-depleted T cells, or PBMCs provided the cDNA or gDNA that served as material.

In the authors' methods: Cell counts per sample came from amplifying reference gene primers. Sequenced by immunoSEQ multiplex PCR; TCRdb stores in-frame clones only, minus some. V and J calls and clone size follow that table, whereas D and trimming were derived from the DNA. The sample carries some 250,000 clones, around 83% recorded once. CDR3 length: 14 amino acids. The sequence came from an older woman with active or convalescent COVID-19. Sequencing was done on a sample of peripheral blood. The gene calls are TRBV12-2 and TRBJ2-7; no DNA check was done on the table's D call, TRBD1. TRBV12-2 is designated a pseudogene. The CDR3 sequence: CTRTGDGSSYEQYF. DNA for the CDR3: TGTACAAGAACAGGGGACGGCAGCTCCTACGAGCAGTACTTC.